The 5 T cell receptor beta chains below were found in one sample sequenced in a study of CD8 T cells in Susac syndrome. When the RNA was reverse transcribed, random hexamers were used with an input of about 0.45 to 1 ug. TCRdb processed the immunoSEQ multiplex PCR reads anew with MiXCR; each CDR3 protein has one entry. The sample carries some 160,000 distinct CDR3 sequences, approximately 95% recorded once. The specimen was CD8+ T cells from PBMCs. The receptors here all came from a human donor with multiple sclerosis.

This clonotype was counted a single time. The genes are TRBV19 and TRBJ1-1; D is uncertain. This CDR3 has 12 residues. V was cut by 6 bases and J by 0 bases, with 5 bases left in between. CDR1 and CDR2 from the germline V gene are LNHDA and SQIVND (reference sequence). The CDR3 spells CASRWLNTEAFF. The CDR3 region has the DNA TGTGCCAGTAGGTGGCTGAACACTGAAGCTTTCTTT. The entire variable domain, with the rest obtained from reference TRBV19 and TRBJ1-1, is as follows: DGGITQSPKYLFRKEGQNVTLSCEQNLNHDAMYWYRQDPGQGLRLIYYSQIVNDFQKGDIAEGYSVSREKKESFPLTVTSAQKNPTAFYLCASRWLNTEAFFGQGTRLTVV.

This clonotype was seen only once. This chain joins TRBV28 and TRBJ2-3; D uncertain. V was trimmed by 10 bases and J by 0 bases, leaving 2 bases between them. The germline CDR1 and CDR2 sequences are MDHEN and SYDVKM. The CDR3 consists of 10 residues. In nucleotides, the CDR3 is TGTGCCAAAAGCACAGATACGCAGTATTTT. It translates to CAKSTDTQYF.

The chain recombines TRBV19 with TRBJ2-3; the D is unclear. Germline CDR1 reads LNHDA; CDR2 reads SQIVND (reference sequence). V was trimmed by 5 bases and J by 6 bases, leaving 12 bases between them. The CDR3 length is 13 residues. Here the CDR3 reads CASSPRRKDTQYF. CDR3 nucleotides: TGTGCCAGTAGTCCCCGCCGGAAGGATACGCAGTATTTT. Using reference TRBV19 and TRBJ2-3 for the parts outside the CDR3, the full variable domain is DGGITQSPKYLFRKEGQNVTLSCEQNLNHDAMYWYRQDPGQGLRLIYYSQIVNDFQKGDIAEGYSVSREKKESFPLTVTSAQKNPTAFYLCASSPRRKDTQYFGPGTRLTVL.

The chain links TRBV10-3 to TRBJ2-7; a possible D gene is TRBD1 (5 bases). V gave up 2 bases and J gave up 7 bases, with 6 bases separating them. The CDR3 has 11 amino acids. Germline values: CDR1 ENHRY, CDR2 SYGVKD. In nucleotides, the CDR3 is TGTGCCATCAGTGAGGGGGCAGAGCAGTACTTC. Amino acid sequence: CAISEGAEQYF.

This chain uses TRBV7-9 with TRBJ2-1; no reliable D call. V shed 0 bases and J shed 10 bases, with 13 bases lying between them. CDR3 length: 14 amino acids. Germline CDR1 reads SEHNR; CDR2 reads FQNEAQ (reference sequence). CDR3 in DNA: TGTGCCAGCAGCTTAGCGGGTGGCCTTGGGGAGCAGTTCTTC. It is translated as CASSLAGGLGEQFF.